The text below deals with one T cell receptor (beta chain). This entry belongs to a study of blood T cell repertoires in COVID-19. In the study overall: Samples of COVID-19 (acute and convalescent) were obtained from the United States, Italy and Spain. PBMCs, B-cell-depleted T cells, or T cells were the source of the cDNA or gDNA that made up the material.

Germline V CDR1 and CDR2: MDHEN, SYDVKM. The trim removed 7 bases at V and 0 bases at J, leaving 9 bases unmatched. The CDR3 extends over 17 amino acids. As processed by the authors: Amplification of reference gene primers was used by the study to estimate nucleated cell counts. Using immunoSEQ multiplex PCR, the repertoire was profiled, and TCRdb retains in-frame clones only, with some absent. V and J calls and clone size are as listed in that table; D and trimming were resolved from the DNA. The sample lists under 200,000 clones; about 86% were seen once. Input material: peripheral blood. The sequence was collected from a man aged 25-40 years with active or convalescent COVID-19. V gene TRBV28 combines with J gene TRBJ1-6; 7 positions agree with TRBD1. DNA of the CDR3: TGTGCCAGCATGATAACAGGGGCAAGCTCCTATAATTCACCCCTCCACTTT. Amino acid sequence: CASMITGASSYNSPLHF.